These 14 T cell receptor beta chains were all obtained from the same sample, sequenced in a study of T-cell reconstitution after alpha-beta-depleted transplantation in children. Preparing the TCRbeta library involved the use of unique molecular identifiers. TCRdb reanalysed the PCR reads using MiXCR and keeps one entry per CDR3 protein. The sample has around 490,000 distinct CDR3 sequences; 9.5% to 12% are singletons. Source: PBMCs, mostly from graft donor cells, taken 180 days after TCRalphabeta/CD19-depleted stem cell transplant. These receptors were taken from a female patient between 2 and 10 years old who had a stem cell transplant for aplastic anemia, so the T cells may come from the graft donor.

The CDR3, as DNA: TGTGCCAGCAGCCCGCGGACAGGAAGAGAGGGAAGTTCTGAAGCTTTCTTT. Residues: CASSPRTGREGSSEAFF. The J gene is TRBJ1-1, the V gene TRBV7-9; 7 nucleotides line up with TRBD1. The V segment lost 5 bases and the J segment 6 bases; nucleotides outside the gene matches: 18. The CDR3 has 17 amino acids. Germline-derived CDR1 and CDR2 are SEHNR and FQNEAQ (reference sequence). Variable domain in full (rest from reference TRBV7-9 and TRBJ1-1): DTGVSQNPRHKITKRGQNVTFRCDPISEHNRLYWYRQTLGQGPEFLTYFQNEAQLEKSRLLSDRFSAERPKGSFSTLEIQRTEQGDSAMYLCASSPRTGREGSSEAFFGQGTRLTVV.

The CDR3: CASTPVGGAGRNEQYV. In DNA, the CDR3 is TGTGCCAGCACCCCCGTTGGGGGCGCCGGAAGGAACGAGCAGTACGTC. The chain recombines TRBV28 with TRBJ2-7; TRBD1 is a possible D gene (6 bases). Per the germline V gene, CDR1 is MDHEN and CDR2 is SYDVKM. CDR3 length equals 16 residues. V was shortened by 7 bases and J by 5 bases, with 24 bases between the two germline ends.

This clonotype was recorded a few times. The chain is built from TRBV29-1 and TRBJ2-4; a possible D gene is TRBD2 (6 bases). The ends were cut back, 6 bases at V and 8 bases at J, with 20 bases in the middle. Germline V lookup: CDR1 SQVTM, CDR2 ANQGSEA. The CDR3 consists of 14 residues. The CDR3 loop reads CSVRRDSGFDIQYF. CDR3 in DNA: TGCAGCGTCCGCCGGGACTCGGGTTTTGACATTCAGTACTTC.

The sample holds a few counts of this clonotype. Here the CDR3 DNA reads TGTGCCAGCATCCCTTCAGGGGCTACCTCACCAATCCTTCACAATGAGCAGTTCTTC. It encodes CASIPSGATSPILHNEQFF. V and J are TRBV12-3 or TRBV12-4 and TRBJ2-1; D might be TRBD1 (6 bases). V lost 7 bases and J 5 bases, leaving 30 bases between the germline ends. This CDR3 contains 19 residues.

This clonotype was detected only a few times. The V and J genes are TRBV12-3 or TRBV12-4 and TRBJ2-1; TRBD2 matches at 7 bases. Unmatched junction bases numbered 6, after V lost 6 bases and J lost 13 bases. The length of the CDR3 is 11 residues. The CDR3 DNA reads as TGTGCCAGCAGCCCCGGGACTAAACAGTTCTTC. It is translated as CASSPGTKQFF.

A few counts support this clonotype. The CDR3 loop reads CASSLGGGPLHF. CDR3 in DNA: TGTGCCAGCAGCTTAGGCGGGGGGCCCCTCCACTTT. V gene TRBV7-9 combines with J gene TRBJ1-6; tentative D call: TRBD1 (5 bases). The CDR3 totals 12 residues. Germline CDR1 and CDR2: SEHNR and FQNEAQ (reference sequence). V was pared by 1 base and J by 13 bases, with 8 bases between. Full variable domain (missing parts from reference TRBV7-9 and TRBJ1-6): DTGVSQNPRHKITKRGQNVTFRCDPISEHNRLYWYRQTLGQGPEFLTYFQNEAQLEKSRLLSDRFSAERPKGSFSTLEIQRTEQGDSAMYLCASSLGGGPLHFGNGTRLTVT.

The V gene is TRBV2, the J gene TRBJ2-5; D is ambiguous. The CDR3 totals 14 residues. Trimming cost V 2 bases and J 5 bases, with 12 bases left between them. Germline values: CDR1 SNHLY, CDR2 FYNNEI. The CDR3, as DNA: TGTGCCAGCAGTGAAATCCGAGGATTGGAGACCCAGTACTTC. The encoded protein is CASSEIRGLETQYF.

This clonotype was observed a handful of times. This sequence joins TRBV19 and TRBJ1-2; 9 bases are a match to TRBD1. The CDR3 is 12 residues long. In germline, CDR1 is LNHDA, CDR2 SQIVND (reference sequence). Trimming cost V 10 bases and J 4 bases; bases outside gene matches: 4. In DNA form, the CDR3 reads TGTGCCACCGGACAGGGGACCTATGGCTACACCTTC. Translation gives CATGQGTYGYTF.

Only a few counts were recorded for this clonotype. The chain recombines TRBV21-1 with TRBJ1-4. TRBV21-1 is described as a pseudogene. The CDR3 has 10 amino acids. The chain's CDR3 is CASSKGKLFF. CDR3 DNA: TGTGCCAGCAGCAAAGGGAAACTGTTTTTT.

The chain combines TRBV20-1 with TRBJ2-1; D may be TRBD2 (6 bases). Trimming took off 1 base at V and 2 bases at J, with 9 bases between the two ends. The CDR3 spans 14 residues. Germline V gene data show CDR1 as DFQATT and CDR2 as SNEGSKA (reference sequence). CDR3 sequence (DNA): TGCAGTGCTAGAGCTAGCGCAGCCTACAATGAGCAGTTCTTC. This gives the protein CSARASAAYNEQFF.

This clonotype was seen only a few times. The chain has TRBV7-2 and TRBJ1-5, with D unclear. Germline assignment: CDR1 SGHTA and CDR2 FQGNSA. The CDR3 sequence is 15 residues long. V lost 1 base and J lost 0, with 7 bases in between. The CDR3 sequence is CASSLDGLSNQPQHF. CDR3 DNA: TGTGCCAGCAGCTTAGACGGACTTAGCAATCAGCCCCAGCATTTT. Full variable domain (outside the CDR3, taken from reference TRBV7-2 and TRBJ1-5): GAGVSQSPSNKVTEKGKDVELRCDPISGHTALYWYRQSLGQGLEFLIYFQGNSAPDKSGLPSDRFSAERTGGSVSTLTIQRTQQEDSAVYLCASSLDGLSNQPQHFGDGTRLSIL.

V usage is TRBV5-1 and J usage is TRBJ1-3, with 7 bases fitting TRBD1. The CDR3 contains 15 residues. Trimming removed 7 bases from V and 4 bases from J; junction bases left unmatched: 11. The V gene's germline CDR1 is SGHRS and CDR2 YFSETQ. The CDR3 spells CASSTGTDAGNTIYF. The CDR3, as DNA: TGCGCCAGCTCAACCGGGACAGATGCAGGAAACACCATATATTTT.

The chain uses TRBV27 and TRBJ1-1, with D uncertain. Trimming took 11 bases from V and 3 from J, leaving 16 bases between them. There are 13 residues in the CDR3. Per the germline V gene, CDR1 is MNHEY and CDR2 is SMNVEV (reference sequence). CDR3 coding DNA: TGTGCCGGCCAGCTGGGAGCGGACACTGAAGCTTTCTTT. Translating gives CAGQLGADTEAFF.

This clonotype was observed a few times. The chain is built from TRBV7-6 and TRBJ2-1; 10 bases match TRBD1. The V gene end was trimmed by 3 bases and the J gene end by 5 bases; junction bases not matched to a gene: 10. The CDR3 runs to 17 residues. Looked up from germline, CDR1 is SGHVS and CDR2 is FNYEAQ. The DNA for the CDR3 is TGTGCCAGCAGCTTGACTGGAGGGACAGGGGTCCACAATGAGCAGTTCTTC. It translates to CASSLTGGTGVHNEQFF.